The 3 T cell receptor beta chains below all came from one sample that was sequenced in a study of CD4 T cells in relation to SARS-CoV-2 and coronaviruses. The antigens these receptors bind are not known. CD4+ T cells from unexposed donors were obtained before the COVID-19 pandemic (2011-2018). The cells were cultured for under 13 days before CD4+ T cells were isolated. Data came from immunoSEQ multiplex PCR; TCRdb stores just in-frame clones and leaves some out. Here the sample spans 25,000 to 30,000 clones, just under 75% being singletons. The sample was CD4+ T cells from PBMCs, cultured in vitro. The receptors stem from a human donor in good health.

The J gene is TRBJ1-2, the V gene TRBV11-1; the D gene is possibly TRBD1 (5 bases). This CDR3 comprises 13 residues. Germline lookup yields CDR1 SGHAT and CDR2 FQDESV (reference sequence). V was pared by 0 bases and J by 4 bases, with 6 bases between. Written as DNA, the CDR3 is TGTGCCAGCAGCTTAGCAGGGGTCTATGGCTACACCTTC. This encodes CASSLAGVYGYTF.

A few counts support this clone. This chain joins TRBV5-1 and TRBJ1-2; 8 nucleotides agree with TRBD1. V was clipped by 5 bases and J by 2 bases; unmatched bases: 5. Germline CDR1 is SGHRS and CDR2 is YFSETQ. The CDR3 has 14 amino acids. This CDR3 is CASSRQGSNYGYTF. CDR3 nucleotide sequence: TGCGCCAGCAGTCGACAGGGGTCGAACTATGGCTACACCTTC.

V usage is TRBV3-1 (or the pseudogene TRBV3-2) and J usage is TRBJ2-7; either TRBD1 or TRBD2 may fit D (5 bases each). Germline V gives CDR1 LGHDT, CDR2 YNNKEL (reference sequence). The V and J ends lost 0 bases and 3 bases respectively, with 12 bases between them. The CDR3 totals 15 residues. CDR3 amino acids: CASSQDGAAGYEQYF. As DNA, the CDR3 is TGTGCCAGCAGCCAAGATGGGGCCGCGGGCTACGAGCAGTACTTC.